These T cell receptor beta chains were read from a single sample in a study of T-cell memory formation after mild COVID-19. TCRdb re-called the 5' RACE reads with MiXCR, one entry per CDR3 protein. The sample holds a few hundred thousand distinct CDR3 sequences, 15% to 20% seen once. The sample taken for sequencing was PBMCs or a T cell subset sorted from them (not recorded which). Receptor source: a man aged 18 to 29 who had mild COVID-19 (a few samples of this study predate the infection). Cell type and time point are not known. Each CDR3 is given with its conserved first and last residue. Fields, in order: J gene, V gene, clone size, D gene, CDR3 DNA, CDR3 protein. The D gene is left open where the match is weak. Only some rows state a clone size, as once, few, many or a class for expanded clones.

j_call: TRBJ2-3; v_call: TRBV4-1; clone_size: NA; d_call: NA; cdr3_nt: TGCGCCAGCAGCCAAGTAGCGAGCCCCACAGATACGCAGTATTTT; cdr3_aa: CASSQVASPTDTQYF
j_call: TRBJ1-4; v_call: TRBV11-2; clone_size: few; d_call: NA; cdr3_nt: TGTGCCAGCAGCCCTAGGCAGTGGAATGAAAAACTGTTTTTT; cdr3_aa: CASSPRQWNEKLFF
j_call: TRBJ1-1; v_call: TRBV18; clone_size: NA; d_call: NA; cdr3_nt: TGTGCCAGCTCTCCGCGGGAGGGAGGGACTGAAGCTTTCTTT; cdr3_aa: CASSPREGGTEAFF
j_call: TRBJ1-6; v_call: TRBV5-1; clone_size: NA; d_call: NA; cdr3_nt: TGCGCCAGCAGCTTGGATGGGGGAACAAATTCACCCCTCCACTTT; cdr3_aa: CASSLDGGTNSPLHF
j_call: TRBJ2-3; v_call: TRBV7-2; clone_size: few; d_call: TRBD2; cdr3_nt: TGTGCCAGCAGCTTGAGCGGGGGATTTAGCACAGATACGCAGTATTTT; cdr3_aa: CASSLSGGFSTDTQYF
j_call: TRBJ1-6; v_call: TRBV4-3; clone_size: few; d_call: NA; cdr3_nt: TGCGCCAGCAGCCAAGAGCGGGGAAGTAATTCACCCCTCCACTTT; cdr3_aa: CASSQERGSNSPLHF
j_call: TRBJ2-3; v_call: TRBV6-5; clone_size: NA; d_call: TRBD1; cdr3_nt: TGTGCCAGCAGTTCCCGGACAGGGGGCGCAGATACGCAGTATTTT; cdr3_aa: CASSSRTGGADTQYF
j_call: TRBJ2-1; v_call: TRBV24-1; clone_size: many; d_call: TRBD1; cdr3_nt: TGTGCCACCAGTGATTCGAGGCAGGGGGCAAGCAATGAGCAGTTCTTC; cdr3_aa: CATSDSRQGASNEQFF
j_call: TRBJ1-1; v_call: TRBV29-1; clone_size: few; d_call: NA; cdr3_nt: TGCAGCGCCGAGAAGGGAGAAGGCCGAAGGACTGAAGCTTTCTTT; cdr3_aa: CSAEKGEGRRTEAFF
j_call: TRBJ2-1; v_call: TRBV29-1; clone_size: few; d_call: TRBD2; cdr3_nt: TGCAGCGGGGTAGGGACTAGCGGGGACAATGAGCAGTTCTTC; cdr3_aa: CSGVGTSGDNEQFF
j_call: TRBJ2-5; v_call: TRBV28; clone_size: NA; d_call: NA; cdr3_nt: TGTGCCAGCAGTGTACAGGGTCTACAGACCCAGTACTTC; cdr3_aa: CASSVQGLQTQYF
j_call: TRBJ1-1; v_call: TRBV6-5; clone_size: few; d_call: NA; cdr3_nt: TGTGCCAGCACCTTAGAGGGTGGGCTAGCTTTCTTT; cdr3_aa: CASTLEGGLAFF
j_call: TRBJ1-1; v_call: TRBV5-5; clone_size: few; d_call: NA; cdr3_nt: TGTGCCAGCAGCACCAGAGAGGGTGTTCGCGCCACTGAAGCTTTCTTT; cdr3_aa: CASSTREGVRATEAFF
j_call: TRBJ1-2; v_call: TRBV12-3/TRBV12-4; clone_size: few; d_call: TRBD1; cdr3_nt: TGTGCCAGCAGGGGACAGGGCAGTTCCCTGGGCTACACCTTC; cdr3_aa: CASRGQGSSLGYTF
j_call: TRBJ2-5; v_call: TRBV29-1; clone_size: few; d_call: TRBD2; cdr3_nt: TGCAGCGTTGAATTCGGGCGGGGGGGGCGAGAGACCCAGTACTTC; cdr3_aa: CSVEFGRGGRETQYF
j_call: TRBJ2-7; v_call: TRBV5-1; clone_size: NA; d_call: NA; cdr3_nt: TGCGCCAGCAGCTCGACAGGTGAAGCCTACGAGCAGTACTTC; cdr3_aa: CASSSTGEAYEQYF
j_call: TRBJ2-1; v_call: TRBV5-1; clone_size: few; d_call: NA; cdr3_nt: TGCGCCAGCGGGGGAACCGGGGACGTCGGTGAGCAGTTCTTC; cdr3_aa: CASGGTGDVGEQFF
j_call: TRBJ2-3; v_call: TRBV6-5; clone_size: few; d_call: NA; cdr3_nt: TGTGCCAGCAGCCCGACTGTGATTCGCACAGATACGCAGTATTTT; cdr3_aa: CASSPTVIRTDTQYF
j_call: TRBJ1-4; v_call: TRBV2; clone_size: few; d_call: NA; cdr3_nt: TGTGCCAGCATCCGGCAGAAGGGAGAAAAACTGTTTTTT; cdr3_aa: CASIRQKGEKLFF
j_call: TRBJ2-1; v_call: TRBV6-1; clone_size: NA; d_call: TRBD1; cdr3_nt: TGTGCCAGCAGTGAGGCCCCCGGGACAGGGGGAACTCATGAGCAGTTCTTC; cdr3_aa: CASSEAPGTGGTHEQFF
j_call: TRBJ1-1; v_call: TRBV7-9; clone_size: few; d_call: NA; cdr3_nt: TGTGCCGCCTCCGGGGGGTGGTTCACTGAAGCTTTCTTT; cdr3_aa: CAASGGWFTEAFF
j_call: TRBJ1-1; v_call: TRBV7-9; clone_size: NA; d_call: NA; cdr3_nt: TGTGCCAGCAGCTCGGGACCCCGTGAAGCTTTCTTT; cdr3_aa: CASSSGPREAFF
j_call: TRBJ1-1; v_call: TRBV2; clone_size: NA; d_call: TRBD1; cdr3_nt: TGTGCCAGCGCCGGGACAGGGGGCACTGAAGCTTTCTTT; cdr3_aa: CASAGTGGTEAFF
j_call: TRBJ2-2; v_call: TRBV4-2; clone_size: NA; d_call: NA; cdr3_nt: TGTGCCAGCAGCCAAGAGGGTCGTGTAGCGTCCGGGGAGCTGTTTTTT; cdr3_aa: CASSQEGRVASGELFF
j_call: TRBJ2-2; v_call: TRBV4-1; clone_size: few; d_call: TRBD2; cdr3_nt: TGCGCCAGCAGCCAGACCGGGACTAGTAAAACCGGGGAGCTGTTTTTT; cdr3_aa: CASSQTGTSKTGELFF
j_call: TRBJ2-2; v_call: TRBV20-1; clone_size: NA; d_call: TRBD2; cdr3_nt: TGCAGTGCTAGAGATCTGAGGCGGGGGGCAGACACCGGGGAGCTGTTTTTT; cdr3_aa: CSARDLRRGADTGELFF
j_call: TRBJ2-1; v_call: TRBV7-2; clone_size: few; d_call: TRBD1; cdr3_nt: TGTGCCAGCAGCTTAGCGATGGCAGGGGGCTACAATGAGCAGTTCTTC; cdr3_aa: CASSLAMAGGYNEQFF
j_call: TRBJ2-1; v_call: TRBV5-1; clone_size: few; d_call: NA; cdr3_nt: TGCGCCAGCAGCTTGTCGGGGGTGAGCTCCTACAATGAGCAGTTCTTC; cdr3_aa: CASSLSGVSSYNEQFF
j_call: TRBJ2-2; v_call: TRBV9; clone_size: few; d_call: NA; cdr3_nt: TGTGCCAGCAGCTCCGCCGCGGGTCGGGAGGAGCTGTTTTTT; cdr3_aa: CASSSAAGREELFF
j_call: TRBJ1-3; v_call: TRBV18; clone_size: NA; d_call: NA; cdr3_nt: TGTGCCAGCTCGAATTATGATCCTCTATGGAACACCATATATTTT; cdr3_aa: CASSNYDPLWNTIYF
j_call: TRBJ2-7; v_call: TRBV5-1; clone_size: NA; d_call: NA; cdr3_nt: TGCGCCAGCAGCTTGGAGGGGTTCTCCTACGAGCAGTACTTC; cdr3_aa: CASSLEGFSYEQYF
j_call: TRBJ2-6; v_call: TRBV9; clone_size: NA; d_call: TRBD1; cdr3_nt: TGTGCCAGCAGCGGGGACAGGGGACGGCCTGGGGCCAACGTCCTGACTTTC; cdr3_aa: CASSGDRGRPGANVLTF
j_call: TRBJ1-5; v_call: TRBV7-9; clone_size: NA; d_call: NA; cdr3_nt: TGTGCCAGCAGCTCCTCCGGTCGGTCCAGGCAGCCCCAGCATTTT; cdr3_aa: CASSSSGRSRQPQHF
j_call: TRBJ2-1; v_call: TRBV20-1; clone_size: few; d_call: TRBD2; cdr3_nt: TGCAGTGCTAAGACCGGACTAGCGGCAATTCATGAGCAGTTCTTC; cdr3_aa: CSAKTGLAAIHEQFF
j_call: TRBJ2-1; v_call: TRBV21-1; clone_size: NA; d_call: NA; cdr3_nt: TGTGCCAGCAGCAGGACTAGCGGGGGGGACGATGAGCAGTTCTTC; cdr3_aa: CASSRTSGGDDEQFF
j_call: TRBJ2-7; v_call: TRBV20-1; clone_size: NA; d_call: NA; cdr3_nt: TGCAGTGCTAGGGGCCCCACGGGCTCCTACGAGCAGTACTTC; cdr3_aa: CSARGPTGSYEQYF
j_call: TRBJ2-3; v_call: TRBV4-1; clone_size: NA; d_call: TRBD2; cdr3_nt: TGCGCCAGCAGCCGACAAGCGGGGGTCACAGATACGCAGTATTTT; cdr3_aa: CASSRQAGVTDTQYF
j_call: TRBJ1-1; v_call: TRBV28; clone_size: NA; d_call: TRBD1; cdr3_nt: TGTGCCAGCAGTTTCCCCAGGCAGGGGGCAGGGGGCACTGAAGCTTTCTTT; cdr3_aa: CASSFPRQGAGGTEAFF
j_call: TRBJ2-3; v_call: TRBV4-3; clone_size: NA; d_call: TRBD2; cdr3_nt: TGCGCCAGCAGCCAAGAAGCGGGGAGCACAGATACGCAGTATTTT; cdr3_aa: CASSQEAGSTDTQYF
j_call: TRBJ2-6; v_call: TRBV12-3/TRBV12-4; clone_size: NA; d_call: TRBD1; cdr3_nt: TGTGCCAGCAGCCACCTCGCCAGGGGGTTATCTGGGGCCAACGTCCTGACTTTC; cdr3_aa: CASSHLARGLSGANVLTF
j_call: TRBJ2-3; v_call: TRBV5-1; clone_size: few; d_call: NA; cdr3_nt: TGCGCCAGCAGCCAGCCCATGGGTACGCAGTATTTT; cdr3_aa: CASSQPMGTQYF
j_call: TRBJ1-6; v_call: TRBV18; clone_size: NA; d_call: NA; cdr3_nt: TGTGCCAGCTCACCAGGAGGGGACCATTCACCCCTCCACTTT; cdr3_aa: CASSPGGDHSPLHF
j_call: TRBJ1-1; v_call: TRBV28; clone_size: NA; d_call: TRBD1; cdr3_nt: TGTGCCAGCAGTTCACCGGGACAGGGTTGGACTGAAGCTTTCTTT; cdr3_aa: CASSSPGQGWTEAFF
j_call: TRBJ2-2; v_call: TRBV10-3; clone_size: NA; d_call: TRBD1; cdr3_nt: TGTGCCATCAGTGAGCTACAGGGGTACGGGGAGCTGTTTTTT; cdr3_aa: CAISELQGYGELFF
j_call: TRBJ1-1; v_call: TRBV12-3/TRBV12-4; clone_size: many; d_call: NA; cdr3_nt: TGTGCCAGCAGGCAAAGCTTCTTGGGCACTGAAGCTTTCTTT; cdr3_aa: CASRQSFLGTEAFF
j_call: TRBJ2-7; v_call: TRBV7-9; clone_size: few; d_call: TRBD1; cdr3_nt: TGTGCCAGCAGCCGAACAGGGGGAGGCGAGCAGTACTTC; cdr3_aa: CASSRTGGGEQYF
j_call: TRBJ1-1; v_call: TRBV3-1; clone_size: NA; d_call: NA; cdr3_nt: TGTGCCAGCAGCCAAGATAGAAGGGTGGGGTTGAACACTGAAGCTTTCTTT; cdr3_aa: CASSQDRRVGLNTEAFF
j_call: TRBJ2-7; v_call: TRBV28; clone_size: NA; d_call: TRBD1; cdr3_nt: TGTGCCAGCAGTTTATTTCCGGGACAGTCCTACGAGCAGTACTTC; cdr3_aa: CASSLFPGQSYEQYF
j_call: TRBJ2-5; v_call: TRBV29-1; clone_size: few; d_call: NA; cdr3_nt: TGCAGCGGACAGGGCGGGGGGACCCAGTACTTC; cdr3_aa: CSGQGGGTQYF
j_call: TRBJ2-1; v_call: TRBV7-9; clone_size: NA; d_call: TRBD1; cdr3_nt: TGTGCCAGCAGATCGGACAGGGGCAATGAGCAGTTCTTC; cdr3_aa: CASRSDRGNEQFF
j_call: TRBJ2-3; v_call: TRBV7-9; clone_size: NA; d_call: TRBD2; cdr3_nt: TGTGCCAGCAGGCCCGGACTAGCGGGGCGCACAGATACGCAGTATTTT; cdr3_aa: CASRPGLAGRTDTQYF
j_call: TRBJ2-1; v_call: TRBV15; clone_size: few; d_call: TRBD1; cdr3_nt: TGTGCCACCAGCGAACAGGGGGCGCGAAGCTATGAGCAGTTCTTC; cdr3_aa: CATSEQGARSYEQFF
j_call: TRBJ1-6; v_call: TRBV28; clone_size: NA; d_call: NA; cdr3_nt: TGTGCCAGCAGTTTAATTGGGGGGCAGAATTCACCCCTCCACTTT; cdr3_aa: CASSLIGGQNSPLHF
j_call: TRBJ2-5; v_call: TRBV5-1; clone_size: few; d_call: NA; cdr3_nt: TGCGCCAGCAGCTTGGCCGGGGGGCAGCAAGAGACCCAGTACTTC; cdr3_aa: CASSLAGGQQETQYF
j_call: TRBJ2-2; v_call: TRBV20-1; clone_size: NA; d_call: NA; cdr3_nt: TGCAGTGCACCCTTGAGCACCGGGGAGCTGTTTTTT; cdr3_aa: CSAPLSTGELFF
j_call: TRBJ2-7; v_call: TRBV20-1; clone_size: few; d_call: TRBD1; cdr3_nt: TGCAGTGCTAGAGATCAGGGACAGGGGACCTACGAGCAGTACTTC; cdr3_aa: CSARDQGQGTYEQYF
j_call: TRBJ1-2; v_call: TRBV10-3; clone_size: NA; d_call: NA; cdr3_nt: TGTGCCATCAGTGGAACAGAGGTCTATGGCTACACCTTC; cdr3_aa: CAISGTEVYGYTF